Listed here are 17 T cell receptor beta chains from one sample, sequenced in a study of tumor and adjacent non-tumor tissue in lung cancer listed by TCRdb under 2018. RNA was isolated from bulk unsorted tissue, and RNA quality was assessed with a NanoDrop ND-1000 and an Agilent 2100. Preparation of the library involved multiplex PCR. The reads were generated on an Illumina HiSeq 2500. TCRbeta libraries were constructed through three rounds of nested PCR with primers (Table S4) according to protocols modified from ARM-PCR. TCRdb trimmed public reads at Q25 via fastp, called clones via MiXCR and kept in-frame beta chains. One record per CDR3 amino acid sequence lists the most common genes and DNA. The sample table records about 75,000 distinct CDR3 sequences; roughly 80% of these occur just once. Of the sample, about an eighth falls within the top ten clones. The specimen sequenced was lung tumor tissue. The receptors were sampled from a woman between 45 and 65 years old with non-small cell lung cancer.

In the case of this clonotype: Likely a read error: the CDR3 ends without its conserved phenylalanine or tryptophan. It is unclear where the CDR3 begins or ends on the DNA, so no DNA is shown, and the CDR3 is as TCRdb lists it. The rearrangement joins TRBV6-5 to TRBJ2-5; TRBD1, the D gene given by the table, was not confirmed from the DNA. Germline V gives CDR1 MNHEY, CDR2 SVGAGI. Counting both end residues, the CDR3 totals 15 amino acids. CDR3 region: CASRIGTGDSETQYL.

V usage is TRBV11-2 and J usage is TRBJ2-3; no clear D gene. V lost 10 bases to trimming and J lost 2 bases, with 22 bases between them. Germline lookup yields CDR1 SGHAT and CDR2 FQNNGV. CDR3 length equals 16 residues. For the CDR3, the DNA is TGTGCCAACATCCCACCCTGGGCCATCACCACAGATACGCAGTATTTT. Its translation: CANIPPWAITTDTQYF.

This clonotype was observed once. One end of the junction does not line up with germline, which may come from a read error. The chain carries TRBV10-2 and TRBJ1-5; no reliable D call. The germline V gene has CDR1 WSHSY and CDR2 SAAADI. The CDR3 runs to 14 residues. As DNA, the CDR3 is TGCGCCAGCAGTGAGTCAGACGTAATTCAGTCCCAGCATTTT. Residues: CASSESDVIQSQHF.

As for this clonotype: This CDR3 is missing its conserved last phenylalanine or tryptophan, likely due to a read error. Because the CDR3's place on the DNA is in doubt, the DNA is left out and the CDR3 is given as listed by TCRdb. CDR3 region: CASSFAVYEQYL. The V gene is TRBV6-6, the J gene TRBJ2-7. The CDR3 length is 12 residues, termini included. Germline CDR1 and CDR2: MNHNY and SVGAGI (reference sequence).

Remarks on this clonotype: Possible read error: a much larger clone is one base away. The J gene is TRBJ2-7, the V gene TRBV20-1; tentatively, D is TRBD2 (5 bases). The CDR3 sequence is 11 residues long. Germline V gene sequence: CDR1 DFQATT, CDR2 SNEGSKA (reference sequence). CDR3 DNA sequence: TGCAGTACTAGAGAGCTCTACGAGCAGTACTTC. Translating gives CSTRELYEQYF.

V gene TRBV28 combines with J gene TRBJ2-7, with TRBD2 matching 14 bases. From germline, CDR1 is MDHEN and CDR2 SYDVKM. V lost 5 bases, J lost 10 bases, and 10 bases stayed unmatched. This CDR3 is 15 amino acids long. The CDR3 DNA is TGTGCCAGCAGTATGGGACTAGCGGGAGTATCGGAACAGTACTTC. It codes for CASSMGLAGVSEQYF.

Points on this clonotype: This is likely a read error, given that the CDR3 carries no conserved phenylalanine or tryptophan at its end. The chain is built from TRBV4-2 and TRBJ1-5; possibly TRBD2 for D (7 bases). The J call may be faulty, since TRBJ2-3 better matches the DNA end. The CDR3 spans 16 residues. CDR1 is LGHNA, CDR2 YNFKEQ, per germline. CDR3 in amino acids: CASSRDLGGGGQPQYL. CDR3 DNA sequence: TGTGCCAGCAGCCGAGATTTGGGCGGGGGCGGTCAGCCCCAGTATCTT.

The chain carries TRBV12-3 or TRBV12-4 and TRBJ1-1; 7 nucleotides agree with TRBD1. This CDR3 has 11 amino acids. Trimming at V came to 6 bases and at J to 10 bases, leaving 5 bases not matched to a gene. DNA of the CDR3: TGTGCCAGCAGCAGGGGGAGTTCAGCTTTCTTT. Its translation: CASSRGSSAFF.

This clonotype was found many times. V and J are TRBV6-1 and TRBJ1-5; weak D call: TRBD1 (5 bases). The V end was cut by 6 bases, the J end by 1 base, with 10 bases between. Germline CDR1 and CDR2: MNHNS and SASEGT. The CDR3 sequence is 14 residues long. CDR3 sequence reads: CASRNGGSNQPQHF. The CDR3 DNA sequence: TGTGCCAGCAGAAACGGGGGGAGCAATCAGCCCCAGCATTTT.

About this clonotype: Since a much larger clone is just one base distant, this may be a read error. This chain links TRBV5-1 with TRBJ2-5; D might be TRBD1 or TRBD2, each matching 5 bases. CDR1 is SGHRS, CDR2 YFSETQ, per germline. The CDR3 has 15 amino acids. The CDR3 nucleotides are TGCTCCAGCAGCTTGTTGGGGACCCCACAAGAGACCCAGTACTTC. Amino acids: CSSSLLGTPQETQYF.

This clonotype has a single count. Germline is not matched at one junction end, which may reflect a read error. V and J are TRBV6-6 and TRBJ2-7; D is possibly TRBD2 (6 bases). The CDR3 runs to 14 residues. CDR1 is MNHNY and CDR2 is SVGAGI in the germline V gene (reference sequence). In nucleotides, the CDR3 is TGTGCCAGCATCACACGGGACTCCCCCTACGAGCTGTACTTC. It yields the protein CASITRDSPYELYF.

In this sample, this clonotype turned up a few times. The J gene is TRBJ2-7, the V gene TRBV6-1; weak D call: TRBD1 (6 bases). V lost 4 bases to trimming and J lost 4 bases, with 17 bases between them. This CDR3 is built from 15 residues. Germline V CDR1 and CDR2: MNHNS, SASEGT. In DNA, the CDR3 is TGTGCCAGCAGTGTGACAGGAACCGGTGCGTACGAGCAGTACTTC. Its translation is CASSVTGTGAYEQYF.

The chain employs TRBV29-1 and TRBJ1-1; D ambiguous. The ends were cut back, 7 bases at V and 4 bases at J, with 13 bases in the middle. The CDR3 extends over 12 amino acids. Germline values: CDR1 SQVTM, CDR2 ANQGSEA. The CDR3 is CSALRESTEAFF. The CDR3 DNA is TGCAGCGCCCTTAGAGAGTCCACTGAAGCTTTCTTT.

Comment on this clonotype: Because the CDR3 is missing its conserved closing phenylalanine or tryptophan, this is likely a read error. The V call is TRBV12-3 or TRBV12-4, the J call TRBJ2-7, with D unresolved. The CDR3 loop spans 15 amino acids. Trimming removed 1 base from V and 6 bases from J, with 16 bases in between. Here the CDR3 DNA reads TGTGCCAGCAGTTTAGGTCCCCTGACGGGCTGCGAGCAGTACCTC. It encodes CASSLGPLTGCEQYL.

With respect to this clonotype: This may be a read error: a much more frequent sequence differs by one nucleotide. This chain links TRBV28 with TRBJ2-1; 7 bases map to TRBD2. The CDR3 runs to 12 residues. V gave up 5 bases and J gave up 8 bases; unmatched junction bases: 3. CDR1 is MDHEN, CDR2 SYDVKM, per germline. In nucleotides, the CDR3 is TGTGCCAGCAGTATGCGGGGGTATGAGCAGTTCTTC. Amino acids: CASSMRGYEQFF.

As for this clonotype: Germline is not matched at one junction end, which may reflect a read error. The chain combines TRBV11-1 with TRBJ2-5, with D perhaps matching TRBD2 (6 bases). The CDR3 contains 11 residues. Germline CDR1 and CDR2: SGHAT and FQDESV (reference sequence). The CDR3 coding sequence is TGTGCCAGTAGCTTAGGCGGGACCCAGTGCTTC. Translating it yields CASSLGGTQCF.

This clonotype was detected a few times. This could be a read error, since a much larger clone is one nucleotide away. The genes are TRBV10-3 and TRBJ1-5; D remains unclear. Germline-derived CDR1 and CDR2 are ENHRY and SYGVKD. The CDR3 spans 13 residues. CDR3 DNA sequence: TGTGGCATCAGTGAAACCACATATCAGCCCCAGCATTTT. Amino acid sequence: CGISETTYQPQHF.